The 7 T cell receptor beta chains given below trace back to one sample, sequenced in a study of Ad26.COV2.S vaccination and SARS-CoV-2 variants. Treatment in this sample: roughly 18 received Ad26.COV2.S at low or high dose, single or two shots; roughly five received placebo; per-sample allocation not given. The samples date from day 63 after the first vaccine or placebo injection. The repertoire was sequenced with immunoSEQ multiplex PCR; TCRdb's copy has only in-frame clones and lacks some. The sample includes hundreds of thousands of clones, 88% of them seen just once. The sample here was peripheral blood, taken in a trial of Ad26.COV2.S vaccine versus placebo. The receptor source for this set is a person aged 18-65 years who received the Ad26.COV2.S COVID-19 vaccine or a placebo.

This clone was seen ten or more times. The chain is built from TRBV4-3 and TRBJ2-6; the D call may be TRBD1 or TRBD2 (5 bases each). The germline CDR1 and CDR2 sequences are LGHNA and YSLEER. V lost 0 bases and J 3 bases, leaving 9 bases between the germline ends. The CDR3 sequence is 16 residues long. CDR3 nucleotide sequence: TGCGCCAGCAGCCAAGAGGGGGATGGTGGGGCCAACGTCCTGACTTTC. It yields the protein CASSQEGDGGANVLTF.

The CDR3, as DNA: TGTGCCAGCAGCTCCCCGGGCTCCCCCCGCACCCTCCACTTT. This gives the protein CASSSPGSPRTLHF. This rearrangement joins TRBV11-2 to TRBJ1-6; D is ambiguous. CDR1 and CDR2 from the germline V gene are SGHAT and FQNNGV. V lost 4 bases to trimming and J lost 14 bases, with 18 bases between them. This CDR3 has 14 residues.

This clone was observed a single time. The J gene is TRBJ2-7, the V gene TRBV13; 8 nucleotides align to TRBD2. V was pared by 1 base and J by 3 bases, with 2 bases of the junction left unmatched. CDR3 length: 14 residues. Germline V gene sequence: CDR1 PRHDT, CDR2 FYEKMQ (reference sequence). CDR3 DNA sequence: TGTGCCAGCAGCTTAGCGGGGGGGGACTACGAGCAGTACTTC. Translated: CASSLAGGDYEQYF.

The chain has TRBV28 and TRBJ2-7, with D hard to call. Per germline, CDR1 MDHEN and CDR2 SYDVKM. Trimming shortened V by 2 bases and J by 2 bases, and 7 bases separated the two germline ends. There are 13 residues in the CDR3. CDR3 amino acids: CASSLVTAYEQYF. The CDR3, as DNA: TGTGCCAGCAGTTTAGTCACAGCCTACGAGCAGTACTTC. The whole variable domain, filled in from reference TRBV28 and TRBJ2-7, reads DVKVTQSSRYLVKRTGEKVFLECVQDMDHENMFWYRQDPGLGLRLIYFSYDVKMKEKGDIPEGYSVSREKKERFSLILESASTNQTSMYLCASSLVTAYEQYFGPGTRLTVT.

The rearrangement links TRBV12-5 to TRBJ1-4; 7 bases line up with TRBD1. The V gene's germline CDR1 is LGHNT and CDR2 FRNRAP. Losses at the gene ends were 5 bases for V and 7 bases for J; bases not matched to a gene: 7. The CDR3 extends over 14 amino acids. The CDR3 region has the DNA TGTGCTAGTGGTACAGGACAGGATGGTGAAAAACTGTTTTTT. It encodes CASGTGQDGEKLFF.

V and J are TRBV7-6 and TRBJ2-1, with 8 bases matching TRBD1. The germline gives CDR1 SGHVS, CDR2 FNYEAQ. CDR3 length: 19 amino acids. The ends lost 7 bases at V and 0 bases at J; junction bases unmatched: 17. The CDR3 sequence is CASIRGGQGPNSSYNEQFF. Here the CDR3 DNA reads TGTGCCAGCATCCGGGGCGGACAGGGCCCTAACAGCTCCTACAATGAGCAGTTCTTC.

As for this clone: At one end the junction does not follow the germline gene, possibly because of a read error. This chain joins TRBV3-1 (or the pseudogene TRBV3-2) and TRBJ2-1; 10 bases line up with TRBD2. This CDR3 spans 15 amino acids. Germline V gives CDR1 LGHDT, CDR2 YNNKEL (reference sequence). As DNA, the CDR3 is TGTGCCAGCAGACAAGGGGGACTAGCGACCGGAGAGCAGTTCTTC. Its protein is CASRQGGLATGEQFF.